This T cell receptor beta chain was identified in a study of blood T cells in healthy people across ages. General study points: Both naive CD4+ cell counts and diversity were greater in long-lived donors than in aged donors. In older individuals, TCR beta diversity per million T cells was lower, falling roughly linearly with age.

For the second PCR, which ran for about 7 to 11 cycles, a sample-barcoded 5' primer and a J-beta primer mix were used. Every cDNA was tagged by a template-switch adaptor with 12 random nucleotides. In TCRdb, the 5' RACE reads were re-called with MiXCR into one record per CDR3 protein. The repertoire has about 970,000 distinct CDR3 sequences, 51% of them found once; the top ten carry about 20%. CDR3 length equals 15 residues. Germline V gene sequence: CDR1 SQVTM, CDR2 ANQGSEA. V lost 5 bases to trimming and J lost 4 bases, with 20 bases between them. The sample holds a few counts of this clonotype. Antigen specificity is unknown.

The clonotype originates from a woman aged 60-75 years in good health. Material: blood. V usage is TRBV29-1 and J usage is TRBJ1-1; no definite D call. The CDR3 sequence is CSVSLGLGILTEAFF. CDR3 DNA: TGCAGCGTTTCTTTAGGGCTCGGGATACTCACTGAAGCTTTCTTT.